This T cell receptor (beta chain) was sequenced for a study of patients and donors after allogeneic stem cell transplantation. A single record per CDR3 protein comes from TCRdb applying MiXCR to the RT-PCR reads. The sample has about 410,000 distinct CDR3 sequences, more than 15% seen once. Trimming took 4 bases from V and 1 from J; bases not matched to a gene: 6. Germline CDR1 SGHRS, CDR2 YFSETQ. The CDR3 totals 16 residues. This clonotype was detected only a few times. The specimen was blood, either unsorted or a sorted T cell fraction (not recorded which). The sequence derives from a human donor who was either an allogeneic HSCT recipient or a stem cell or donor lymphocyte infusion donor (not recorded which). It is not recorded whose cells these are; they may come from a transplant donor. The chain is built from TRBV5-1 and TRBJ1-1; 11 bases map to TRBD1. Written as DNA, the CDR3 is TGCGCCAGCAGCGTAGGACAGGGGGCGAGGAACACTGAAGCTTTCTTT. Translated, it gives CASSVGQGARNTEAFF. Drawing the rest from reference TRBV5-1 and TRBJ1-1, the complete variable domain is KAGVTQTPRYLIKTRGQQVTLSCSPISGHRSVSWYQQTPGQGLQFLFEYFSETQRNKGNFPGRFSGRQFSNSRSEMNVSTLELGDSALYLCASSVGQGARNTEAFFGQGTRLTVV.